The clone carrying this T cell receptor beta chain was counted a single time. The table came from immunoSEQ multiplex PCR; TCRdb's copy has only in-frame clones and leaves some out. The sample records fewer than 70,000 clones, 80% to 95% being singletons. This record belongs to a study of graft-versus-host responses after intestinal transplantation. The V and J ends lost 5 bases and 0 bases respectively, with 12 bases between them. Looked up from germline, CDR1 is SQVTM and CDR2 is ANQGSEA. This CDR3 comprises 14 residues. The sequencing used bone marrow, collected approximately 100 weeks after intestinal transplantation. This sequence originates from a human patient who received an intestinal transplant, so some T cells may come from the graft donor. The gene calls are TRBV29-1 and TRBJ2-3; D gene ambiguous. Here the CDR3 reads CSVLGRPSTDTQYF. DNA for the CDR3: TGCAGCGTTCTAGGGCGTCCCAGCACAGATACGCAGTATTTT.